The next 14 T cell receptor beta chains were all read from a single sample in a study of blood T cell repertoires in COVID-19 (TCRdb year 2020). Library generation was performed with the immunoSEQ multiplex PCR assay. TCRdb took over this immuneACCESS table, retaining in-frame rearrangements with V and J assigned. Such tables are incomplete; in checked studies, under half of the missing clones stem from an unresolved V gene, and the remainder is unexplained. This sample holds roughly 290,000 clones; around 87% were observed only once. Around 8% of the sample is in the top ten clones. The sequencing input was peripheral blood. The receptor set was obtained from a woman aged 45-65 years who had recovered from COVID-19.

The chain has TRBV19 and TRBJ1-2; 7 nucleotides align to TRBD1. CDR3 length equals 14 residues. Per germline, CDR1 LNHDA and CDR2 SQIVND (reference sequence). V was clipped by 6 bases and J by 3 bases; unmatched bases: 7. CDR3 coding DNA: TGTGCCAGTAGCGCGGGACAGCTCTACTATGGCTACACCTTC. It yields the protein CASSAGQLYYGYTF.

This sequence joins TRBV6-5 and TRBJ1-6; no clear D. In germline, CDR1 is MNHEY, CDR2 SVGAGI. V was clipped by 3 bases and J by 10 bases, with 10 bases between them. The CDR3 loop spans 13 amino acids. CDR3 sequence (DNA): TGTGCCAGCAGTTATCTGGGGAGCTCACCCCTCCACTTT. It is translated as CASSYLGSSPLHF.

The rearrangement uses TRBV2 and TRBJ1-5; D is undetermined. Trimming took off 1 base at V and 4 bases at J, with 5 bases between the two ends. Germline-derived CDR1 and CDR2 are SNHLY and FYNNEI. The CDR3 runs 13 residues. CDR3 protein: CASSEGRNQPQHF. Here the CDR3 DNA reads TGTGCCAGCAGTGAAGGGAGGAATCAGCCCCAGCATTTT.

This chain links TRBV9 with TRBJ2-1, with TRBD2 identical over 7 bases. Germline V gives CDR1 SGDLS, CDR2 YYNGEE. V lost 0 bases and J lost 7; bases outside the gene matches: 10. CDR3 length: 16 amino acids. The CDR3 loop is CASSVAFAGVRNEQFF. The CDR3 DNA is TGTGCCAGCAGCGTAGCGTTTGCGGGAGTTCGGAATGAGCAGTTCTTC.

The genes are TRBV21-1 and TRBJ2-7; the table's D call TRBD1 went unverified against the DNA. TRBV21-1 is assigned pseudogene status. The CDR3 length is 15 residues. CDR3 in DNA: TGTGCCAGCAGCGCGACAGGGGGCGCAATCCACGAGCAGTACTTC. It specifies CASSATGGAIHEQYF.

The chain recombines TRBV7-2 with TRBJ1-6; 11 bases line up with TRBD1. The germline CDR1 and CDR2 sequences are SGHTA and FQGNSA. This CDR3 spans 15 amino acids. Unmatched junction bases numbered 3, after V lost 5 bases and J lost 6 bases. CDR3 coding DNA: TGTGCCAGCAGCGTGGGACAGGGGGTTAATTCACCCCTCCACTTT. Its translation is CASSVGQGVNSPLHF. Full variable domain (outside the CDR3, taken from reference TRBV7-2 and TRBJ1-6): GAGVSQSPSNKVTEKGKDVELRCDPISGHTALYWYRQSLGQGLEFLIYFQGNSAPDKSGLPSDRFSAERTGGSVSTLTIQRTQQEDSAVYLCASSVGQGVNSPLHFGNGTRLTVT.

The J gene is TRBJ1-4, the V gene TRBV7-9; possibly TRBD1 for D (5 bases). Germline CDR1 SEHNR, CDR2 FQNEAQ (reference sequence). The CDR3 sequence is 14 residues long. V lost 8 bases and J 8 bases, leaving 18 bases between the germline ends. The CDR3 protein is CASQDTGVGEKLFF. The CDR3 DNA sequence: TGTGCCAGCCAGGACACGGGGGTTGGCGAAAAACTGTTTTTT. The variable domain in full, with the rest retrieved from reference TRBV7-9 and TRBJ1-4, is DTGVSQNPRHKITKRGQNVTFRCDPISEHNRLYWYRQTLGQGPEFLTYFQNEAQLEKSRLLSDRFSAERPKGSFSTLEIQRTEQGDSAMYLCASQDTGVGEKLFFGSGTQLSVL.

The rearrangement links TRBV2 to TRBJ2-1, with TRBD2 matching over 10 bases. The germline V gene has CDR1 SNHLY and CDR2 FYNNEI. V was clipped by 11 bases and J by 7 bases; unmatched bases: 11. The CDR3 consists of 14 residues. The CDR3 nucleotides read TGTGCCGGGGGCGGCGGGACTAGCGTGAATGAGCAGTTCTTC. Translation: CAGGGGTSVNEQFF.

The rearrangement joins TRBV28 to TRBJ2-1; TRBD1 might be the D (6 bases). V was trimmed by 1 base and J by 4 bases, leaving 17 bases between them. The CDR3 is 17 amino acids. Germline values: CDR1 MDHEN, CDR2 SYDVKM. This chain's CDR3 is CASSLFYGRGTYNEQFF. The DNA of the CDR3 is TGTGCCAGCAGTTTATTTTACGGCAGGGGTACTTACAATGAGCAGTTCTTC.

This clone was detected a few times. The junction differs from germline at one of its ends, possibly a read error. J is TRBJ2-1 and V is TRBV28, with TRBD1 as a possible D gene (7 bases). The germline gives CDR1 MDHEN, CDR2 SYDVKM. This CDR3 comprises 16 residues. The CDR3 nucleotides are TGTGCCAGCAGCTTATCCCTCAGGGGGGCCCTCAATGAGCAGTTCTTC. Its translation is CASSLSLRGALNEQFF. The complete variable domain, with remaining parts taken from reference TRBV28 and TRBJ2-1, reads DVKVTQSSRYLVKRTGEKVFLECVQDMDHENMFWYRQDPGLGLRLIYFSYDVKMKEKGDIPEGYSVSREKKERFSLILESASTNQTSMYLCASSLSLRGALNEQFFGPGTRLTVL.

The V call is TRBV6-5, the J call TRBJ1-1, with 7 nucleotides matching TRBD1. The CDR3 covers 13 residues. J lost 0 bases, V lost 5 bases, and 0 bases had no gene match. Per germline, CDR1 MNHEY and CDR2 SVGAGI. The DNA of the CDR3 is TGTGCCAGCAGTACAGGGGTGAACACTGAAGCTTTCTTT. Translation gives CASSTGVNTEAFF.

The V and J genes are TRBV19 and TRBJ1-5, with D perhaps TRBD1 (5 bases). V shed 3 bases and J shed 3 bases, with 9 bases lying between them. Germline V gene sequence: CDR1 LNHDA, CDR2 SQIVND (reference sequence). The CDR3 has 14 residues. The CDR3, as DNA: TGTGCCAGTAGTATCCCCAGGGACAATCAGCCCCAGCATTTT. It translates to CASSIPRDNQPQHF.

The chain recombines TRBV18 with TRBJ2-5, with D perhaps TRBD1 (5 bases). Germline CDR1 KGHSH, CDR2 LQKENI. Trimming shortened V by 2 bases and J by 5 bases, and 12 bases separated the two germline ends. This CDR3 is 14 amino acids long. CDR3 sequence: CASSPGPGIETQYF. CDR3 sequence (DNA): TGTGCCAGCTCACCAGGTCCAGGGATCGAGACCCAGTACTTC. The entire variable domain, with the rest obtained from reference TRBV18 and TRBJ2-5, is as follows: NAGVMQNPRHLVRRRGQEARLRCSPMKGHSHVYWYRQLPEEGLKFMVYLQKENIIDESGMPKERFSAEFPKEGPSILRIQQVVRGDSAAYFCASSPGPGIETQYFGPGTRLLVL.

This clone has a single count. The J gene is TRBJ1-6, the V gene TRBV27; 10 bases match TRBD1. With 8 bases clipped from V and 9 bases from J, the junction kept 10 bases outside the gene matches. The CDR3 extends over 15 amino acids. CDR1 and CDR2 from the germline V gene are MNHEY and SMNVEV (reference sequence). The CDR3 nucleotides are TGTGCCAGCGCGACCAGACAGGGGGCTTCTTCACCCCTCCACTTT. Protein product: CASATRQGASSPLHF.